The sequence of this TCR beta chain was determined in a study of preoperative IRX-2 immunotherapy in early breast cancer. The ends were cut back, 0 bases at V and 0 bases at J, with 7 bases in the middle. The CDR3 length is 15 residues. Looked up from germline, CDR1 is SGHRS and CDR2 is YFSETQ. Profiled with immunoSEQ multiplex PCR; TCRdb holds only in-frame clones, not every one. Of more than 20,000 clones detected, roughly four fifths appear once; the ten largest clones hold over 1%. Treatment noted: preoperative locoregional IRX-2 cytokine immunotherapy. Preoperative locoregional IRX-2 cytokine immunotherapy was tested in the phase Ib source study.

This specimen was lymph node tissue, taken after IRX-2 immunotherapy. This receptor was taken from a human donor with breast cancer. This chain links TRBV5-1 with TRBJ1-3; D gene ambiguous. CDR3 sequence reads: CASSLGQSSGNTIYF. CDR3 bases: TGCGCCAGCAGCTTGGGACAAAGCTCTGGAAACACCATATATTTT.